The 7 T cell receptor beta chains in this list originate from one sample, sequenced in a study of cytomegalovirus exposure and HLA in healthy donors. PCR employed 60 Vbeta and 13 Jbeta primers. The assay was immunoSEQ multiplex PCR, and TCRdb's table has in-frame clones only and misses some. The sample consists of some 150,000 clones, 76% of them appearing once. The specimen was PBMCs. Receptor source: a woman in her forties in good health and CMV-seronegative.

This chain joins TRBV27 and TRBJ1-4, with 9 bases lining up with TRBD1. With 6 bases clipped from V and 7 bases from J, the junction kept 6 bases outside the gene matches. The CDR3 loop spans 14 amino acids. Germline V gives CDR1 MNHEY, CDR2 SMNVEV (reference sequence). The CDR3 region is CASRSGTGFEKLFF. In nucleotides, the CDR3 is TGTGCCAGCAGGTCCGGGACAGGGTTTGAAAAACTGTTTTTT. The full variable domain, completed using reference TRBV27 and TRBJ1-4, is EAQVTQNPRYLITVTGKKLTVTCSQNMNHEYMSWYRQDPGLGLRQIYYSMNVEVTDKGDVPEGYKVSRKEKRNFPLILESPSPNQTSLYFCASRSGTGFEKLFFGSGTQLSVL.

J is TRBJ1-6 and V is TRBV5-6; possible D gene TRBD1, 5 bases. Trimming removed 5 bases from V and 5 bases from J, with 14 bases in between. CDR1 and CDR2 from the germline V gene are SGHDT and YYEEEE. The CDR3 is 15 amino acids. The DNA for the CDR3 is TGTGCCAGCAGATCAGGGTCTGGCGATAATTCACCCCTCCACTTT. Translation gives CASRSGSGDNSPLHF.

This clone was seen a handful of times. The chain links TRBV10-2 to TRBJ2-7; tentative D call: TRBD2 (7 bases). Trimming cost V 8 bases and J 2 bases, with 22 bases left between them. The CDR3 totals 16 residues. Germline loops: CDR1 WSHSY, CDR2 SAAADI. The CDR3 nucleotides are TGCGCCAGCGGGGGGGGACCCGGGACACTGACCTACGAGCAGTACTTC. Translating it yields CASGGGPGTLTYEQYF.

The chain joins TRBV19 to TRBJ2-7, with D possibly matching TRBD2 (6 bases). The CDR3 is made up of 14 amino acids. The germline CDR1 and CDR2 sequences are LNHDA and SQIVND (reference sequence). This CDR3 reads CATMNGGHSYEQYF. In DNA form, the CDR3 reads TGTGCTACAATGAACGGAGGGCACTCCTACGAGCAGTACTTC.

The CDR3 coding sequence is TGTGCCAGCAGCTTCTTCAGGGGCCAGGGGTATTTT. Residues: CASSFFRGQGYF. V and J are TRBV5-4 and TRBJ2-3; TRBD1 is a possible D gene (6 bases). Germline CDR1 is SGHNT and CDR2 is YYREEE (reference sequence). Trimming took off 2 bases at V and 14 bases at J, with 15 bases between the two ends. This CDR3 region has 12 residues.

In this sample, this clone turned up a few times. The V call is TRBV6-5, the J call TRBJ1-6, with D perhaps TRBD1 (5 bases). The ends were cut back, 6 bases at V and 3 bases at J, with 12 bases in the middle. CDR1 and CDR2 from the germline V gene are MNHEY and SVGAGI. This CDR3 spans 15 amino acids. The CDR3 bases are TGTGCCAGCAGCCGGGGGGAGGGCTATAATTCACCCCTCCACTTT. This sequence encodes CASSRGEGYNSPLHF.

About this clone itself: Other DNA sequences within the sample encode an identical CDR3. This chain connects TRBV11-3 to TRBJ2-7; tentative D call: TRBD2 (5 bases). CDR1 is SGHNT, CDR2 YENEEA, per germline. The CDR3 is made up of 13 amino acids. The V end lost 1 base, the J end lost 1 base, and 5 bases lay between the germline ends. Written as DNA, the CDR3 is TGTGCCAGCAGCTTAGGAGGGTCCTACGAGCAGTACTTC. This encodes CASSLGGSYEQYF.